The 22 T cell receptor beta chains presented below share a single source sample, sequenced in a study of blood T cell repertoires in COVID-19. TCRdb's copy holds only in-frame clones and misses some; the assay was immunoSEQ multiplex PCR. The profile shows over 65,000 clones, roughly three quarters of them singletons. Sequencing used peripheral blood. These receptors all come from a man between 60 and 75 years old with COVID-19, enrolled during active disease.

This clone was counted a single time. The CDR3 reads CASSLGGLAGDNEQFF. CDR3 DNA sequence: TGTGCCAGCAGCTTGGGGGGACTAGCGGGAGACAATGAGCAGTTCTTC. The genes are TRBV5-4 and TRBJ2-1; TRBD2 matches 14 bases. J gave up 5 bases and V 0 bases, and 1 base lay outside the gene matches. Per the germline V gene, CDR1 is SGHNT and CDR2 is YYREEE (reference sequence). CDR3 length equals 16 residues.

The V call is TRBV7-2, the J call TRBJ2-1; 10 nucleotides agree with TRBD2. The junction had 6 bases not matched to a gene; V was cut back by 1 base and J by 9 bases. This CDR3 has 15 residues. From germline, CDR1 is SGHTA and CDR2 FQGNSA. This chain's CDR3 is CASSLVSGRAVEQFF. The CDR3 coding sequence is TGTGCCAGCAGCTTAGTGAGCGGGAGGGCCGTTGAGCAGTTCTTC.

V and J are TRBV27 and TRBJ2-2; the D gene is possibly TRBD1 (6 bases). V dropped 6 bases and J dropped 0 bases, with 8 bases sitting between them. Germline V CDR1 and CDR2: MNHEY, SMNVEV (reference sequence). This CDR3 comprises 14 residues. The CDR3 region is CASRQGTNTGELFF. DNA of the CDR3: TGTGCCAGCAGACAGGGAACGAACACCGGGGAGCTGTTTTTT.

The chain is built from TRBV2 and TRBJ2-7; 9 bases fit TRBD2. The length of the CDR3 is 14 residues. V trimming: 6 bases; J trimming: 4 bases; junction bases outside the gene matches: 7. Germline V gene sequence: CDR1 SNHLY, CDR2 FYNNEI. CDR3 loop: CASRGQRGVYEQYF. In DNA form, the CDR3 reads TGTGCCAGCAGGGGACAGCGGGGGGTGTACGAGCAGTACTTC.

Note on this clone: At one of its ends the junction is not consistent with the germline gene, which may arise from a read error. The rearrangement joins TRBV7-7 to TRBJ1-6, with D possibly TRBD1 on 5 matching bases. Germline CDR1 is SSHAT and CDR2 is FNYEAQ (reference sequence). The CDR3 spans 13 residues. CDR3 amino acids: CASSTDTDSPLHF. The CDR3 DNA sequence: TGTGCTAGCAGCACGGACACAGATTCACCCCTCCACTTT.

The chain couples TRBV7-2 to TRBJ2-3; D call uncertain. Germline assignment: CDR1 SGHTA and CDR2 FQGNSA. The CDR3 is made up of 14 amino acids. V was trimmed by 3 bases and J by 3 bases, leaving 10 bases between them. The CDR3 DNA reads as TGTGCCAGCAGCTTGAATATCGGTACAGATACGCAGTATTTT. Its protein is CASSLNIGTDTQYF.

This chain joins TRBV2 and TRBJ2-5; TRBD1 is a possible D gene (5 bases). Germline V CDR1 and CDR2: SNHLY, FYNNEI. V was pared by 7 bases and J by 3 bases, with 18 bases between. This CDR3 has 15 residues. CDR3 amino acids: CASIGDRASKETQYF. The CDR3 DNA reads as TGTGCCAGCATTGGAGACAGAGCCAGTAAAGAGACCCAGTACTTC.

V usage is TRBV5-1 and J usage is TRBJ2-5; a possible D gene is TRBD1 (6 bases). CDR1 and CDR2 (germline): SGHRS, YFSETQ. This CDR3 has 17 residues. V was cut by 2 bases and J by 1 base, with 18 bases left in between. The CDR3 is CASSLGGAGESQETQYF. The DNA of the CDR3 is TGCGCCAGCAGCTTAGGGGGTGCAGGAGAATCCCAAGAGACCCAGTACTTC.

The CDR3 bases are TGTGCCAGCTCAAGCAGTTCCGGGACAGTTAACACCGGGGAGCTGTTTTTT. Protein: CASSSSSGTVNTGELFF. The J gene is TRBJ2-2, the V gene TRBV18, with TRBD1 matching 7 bases. This CDR3 comprises 17 residues. Trimming took 5 bases from V and 2 from J; bases not matched to a gene: 11. The germline CDR1 and CDR2 sequences are KGHSH and LQKENI. The full variable domain, its missing parts supplied by reference TRBV18 and TRBJ2-2, is NAGVMQNPRHLVRRRGQEARLRCSPMKGHSHVYWYRQLPEEGLKFMVYLQKENIIDESGMPKERFSAEFPKEGPSILRIQQVVRGDSAAYFCASSSSSGTVNTGELFFGEGSRLTVL.

The chain uses TRBV19 and TRBJ2-3; D is uncertain. CDR1 is LNHDA, CDR2 SQIVND, per germline (reference sequence). Trimming took off 4 bases at V and 1 base at J, with 6 bases between the two ends. The CDR3 contains 13 residues. In DNA, the CDR3 is TGTGCCAGTAGTAGTAGAGGCACAGATACGCAGTATTTT. It is translated as CASSSRGTDTQYF.

Remarks on this clone: At one end, the junction sequence differs from germline, possibly due to a read error. The V call is TRBV6-5, the J call TRBJ2-3; 7 bases map to TRBD2. The CDR3 contains 16 residues. Germline values: CDR1 MNHEY, CDR2 SVGAGI. CDR3: CASSYSAGGGTDTQYF. CDR3 nucleotides: TGTGCCAGCAGCTACTCCGCCGGGGGAGGGACAGATACGCAGTATTTT.

V is TRBV6-2 or TRBV6-3 and J is TRBJ2-7; TRBD2 matches at 12 bases. Germline trimming cut 2 bases from V and 6 bases from J; bases unmatched to any gene: 8. Germline V gene data show CDR1 as MNHEY and CDR2 as SVGEGT. The CDR3 runs to 16 residues. The CDR3 loop reads CASSYATSGRVGEQYF. The DNA of the CDR3 is TGTGCCAGCAGTTACGCGACTAGCGGGAGAGTCGGCGAGCAGTACTTC.

The V gene is TRBV11-2, the J gene TRBJ2-1; D ambiguous. There are 15 residues in the CDR3. V lost 0 bases and J lost 3, with 9 bases in between. Germline assignment: CDR1 SGHAT and CDR2 FQNNGV. The CDR3 DNA reads TGTGCCAGCAGCTTAGACCCCGGTGGCTACAATGAGCAGTTCTTC. Its translation: CASSLDPGGYNEQFF.

The table lists this clone with a count of one. The chain joins TRBV5-6 to TRBJ2-1, with TRBD2 matching 16 bases. Trimming removed 0 bases from V and 11 bases from J; junction bases left unmatched: 11. The V gene's germline CDR1 is SGHDT and CDR2 YYEEEE. The CDR3 has 18 residues. The CDR3 reads CASSLAIGTSGRGTKQFF. The CDR3 DNA reads TGTGCCAGCAGCTTGGCCATCGGGACTAGCGGGAGGGGTACAAAGCAGTTCTTC. Together with reference TRBV5-6 and TRBJ2-1, the CDR3 gives the full variable domain: DAGVTQSPTHLIKTRGQQVTLRCSPKSGHDTVSWYQQALGQGPQFIFQYYEEEERQRGNFPDRFSGHQFPNYSSELNVNALLLGDSALYLCASSLAIGTSGRGTKQFFGPGTRLTVL.

This clone was recorded at least ten times. The J gene is TRBJ2-1, the V gene TRBV9; maybe TRBD2 (6 bases). Deletions cut 3 bases from V and 7 bases from J, with 8 bases between. The CDR3 has 12 amino acids. Germline CDR1 reads SGDLS; CDR2 reads YYNGEE. The DNA for the CDR3 is TGTGCCAGCAGCGACCTAGCGAATGAGCAGTTCTTC. Its protein product is CASSDLANEQFF.

J is TRBJ1-3 and V is TRBV5-1, with a possible D match to TRBD1 (5 bases). V was clipped by 2 bases and J by 1 base, with 7 bases between them. The V gene's germline CDR1 is SGHRS and CDR2 YFSETQ. There are 14 residues in the CDR3. The CDR3 protein is CASSFGGSGNTIYF. CDR3 nucleotides: TGCGCCAGCAGCTTCGGGGGGTCTGGAAACACCATATATTTT.

In this sample, this clone turned up a few times. The rearrangement joins TRBV14 to TRBJ2-1; 9 nucleotides agree with TRBD2. This CDR3 contains 17 residues. Trimming took 4 bases from V and 4 from J; bases not matched to a gene: 11. Germline V gene lookup returns CDR1 SGHDN and CDR2 FVKESK. For the CDR3, the DNA is TGTGCCAGCAGCCTACGCGTGCGGGAGGGCCTGTACAATGAGCAGTTCTTC. This codes for CASSLRVREGLYNEQFF.

The V and J genes are TRBV25-1 and TRBJ2-5; perhaps TRBD2 as D (6 bases). The CDR3 spans 14 residues. V dropped 4 bases and J dropped 2 bases, with 11 bases sitting between them. Germline V gene sequence: CDR1 MGHDK, CDR2 SYGVNS. Here the CDR3 reads CASSGGEIQETQYF. CDR3 sequence (DNA): TGTGCCAGCAGTGGGGGGGAAATACAAGAGACCCAGTACTTC.

The chain employs TRBV19 and TRBJ2-3; weak D call: TRBD1 (5 bases). V lost 4 bases and J lost 1, with 15 bases in between. The CDR3 sequence is 16 residues long. The germline CDR1 and CDR2 sequences are LNHDA and SQIVND (reference sequence). The CDR3 DNA reads TGTGCCAGTAGTACCCGACAGACCTCCCGCACAGATACGCAGTATTTT. It encodes CASSTRQTSRTDTQYF.

This clone was observed a single time. This chain joins TRBV6-1 and TRBJ2-5, with TRBD2 matching over 10 bases. J was trimmed by 4 bases and V by 2 bases; bases with no gene match: 10. In germline, CDR1 is MNHNS, CDR2 SASEGT. This CDR3 has 17 residues. The CDR3 sequence is CASSEPPGTSDGETQYF. CDR3 in DNA: TGTGCCAGCAGTGAACCACCGGGGACTAGCGACGGAGAGACCCAGTACTTC.

This clone occurred once. The genes are TRBV3-1 (or the pseudogene TRBV3-2) and TRBJ1-1, with TRBD1 identical over 8 bases. This CDR3 is 14 amino acids long. V lost 4 bases to trimming and J lost 4 bases; unmatched junction nucleotides: 5. CDR1 is LGHDT, CDR2 YNNKEL, per germline (reference sequence). CDR3 coding DNA: TGTGCCAGCAGCCGACAGGGGTTTTTCACTGAAGCTTTCTTT. As protein: CASSRQGFFTEAFF.

Here the CDR3 DNA reads TGTGCCAGAAGCTCGCCCGCCCCCGGGGACACTGAAGCTTTCTTT. It specifies CARSSPAPGDTEAFF. The chain is built from TRBV5-3 and TRBJ1-1; D remains ambiguous. TRBV5-3 is given ORF status, its function remaining uncertain. Trimming left V 3 bases short and J 3 bases short, with 15 bases between. CDR3 size: 15 residues.